Each of the 17 T cell receptor beta chains below was sequenced from the same sample in a study of T-cell reconstitution after alpha-beta-depleted transplantation in children. Preparation of the TCRbeta library involved a method that used unique molecular identifiers. TCRdb reanalysed the PCR reads using MiXCR and keeps one entry per CDR3 protein. Among approximately 500,000 distinct CDR3 sequences, roughly a tenth were seen once, and the ten largest hold around 2%. The specimen comprised PBMCs, sampled before TCRalphabeta/CD19-depleted stem cell transplant. The source is a child under 10 years old with inherited bone marrow failure, due to receive a stem cell transplant.

This clonotype has ten or more counts. The gene calls are TRBV7-2 and TRBJ2-3; 7 bases map to TRBD1. Trimming cost V 5 bases and J 6 bases; bases outside gene matches: 5. The CDR3 extends over 13 amino acids. Germline values: CDR1 SGHTA, CDR2 FQGNSA. This CDR3 is CASSPGQTDTQYF. The CDR3 coding sequence is TGTGCCAGCAGCCCGGGACAGACGGATACGCAGTATTTT.

This clonotype was recorded at least ten times. The V call is TRBV4-3, the J call TRBJ2-1; 9 bases are shared with TRBD1. Trimming cost V 1 base and J 6 bases; bases outside gene matches: 10. The CDR3 totals 17 residues. Germline loops: CDR1 LGHNA, CDR2 YSLEER. The CDR3 loop is CASSQVIGTGWPNEQFF. CDR3 sequence (DNA): TGCGCCAGCAGCCAAGTAATAGGGACAGGGTGGCCCAATGAGCAGTTCTTC.

This clonotype turned up a few times. The rearrangement uses TRBV20-1 and TRBJ1-1; 10 positions agree with TRBD1. Germline V gene sequence: CDR1 DFQATT, CDR2 SNEGSKA (reference sequence). With V trimmed by 6 bases and J by 11 bases, 12 bases remained unmatched. The CDR3 contains 13 residues. CDR3 sequence (DNA): TGCAGTGCGGCTGACAGGGGGCGCGGGGTTGCTTTCTTT. It specifies CSAADRGRGVAFF.

V gene TRBV14 combines with J gene TRBJ2-1; D is possibly TRBD2 (7 bases). V shed 1 base and J shed 6 bases, with 13 bases lying between them. This CDR3 spans 15 amino acids. Germline assignment: CDR1 SGHDN and CDR2 FVKESK. The CDR3 DNA sequence: TGTGCCAGCAGCCAAGTACGGGGGGCCCTCAATGAGCAGTTCTTC. This translates into CASSQVRGALNEQFF.

This clonotype came up a few times. The chain uses TRBV7-9 and TRBJ2-1, with 8 bases that match TRBD1. The CDR3 totals 13 residues. V gave up 8 bases and J gave up 4 bases; unmatched junction bases: 4. Germline CDR1 is SEHNR and CDR2 is FQNEAQ (reference sequence). CDR3 DNA: TGTGCCAGCCGGGGACAGGAATACAATGAGCAGTTCTTC. It encodes CASRGQEYNEQFF.

The rearrangement joins TRBV29-1 to TRBJ1-5; weak D call: TRBD1 (6 bases). CDR1 and CDR2 (germline): SQVTM, ANQGSEA. V gave up 7 bases and J gave up 16 bases, with 26 bases separating them. This CDR3 has 13 amino acids. The CDR3 bases are TGCAGCGCGGAGGAACAGGCTGGGGGGCTAGAACATTTT. Encoded protein: CSAEEQAGGLEHF.

Ten or more counts support this clonotype. The chain carries TRBV5-6 and TRBJ2-1; D may match TRBD1 or TRBD2 (5 bases each). The CDR3 is made up of 17 amino acids. From germline, CDR1 is SGHDT and CDR2 YYEEEE. V was pared by 2 bases and J by 0 bases, with 15 bases between. In DNA form, the CDR3 reads TGTGCCAGCAGCTTCCTTGGGGGAGCCCCCTCCTACAATGAGCAGTTCTTC. This encodes CASSFLGGAPSYNEQFF.

The chain combines TRBV29-1 with TRBJ2-3; D gene ambiguous. Between the trimmed V and J ends, which lost 7 bases and 3 bases, there was a span of 14 bases. Germline V CDR1 and CDR2: SQVTM, ANQGSEA. This CDR3 is 13 amino acids long. DNA of the CDR3: TGCAGCGGCATGTCCCACTCGACAGATACGCAGTATTTT. It codes for CSGMSHSTDTQYF.

Regarding this clonotype: A read error may be the cause here, since a much bigger clone is one base away. This chain joins TRBV7-8 and TRBJ2-7; possible D gene TRBD2, 5 bases. Germline CDR1 and CDR2: SGHVS and FQNEAQ. This CDR3 has 16 amino acids. CDR3 loop: CAGSLVGLLSSYEQYF. The CDR3, as DNA: TGTGCCGGCAGCTTAGTAGGACTTTTGAGCTCCTACGAGCAGTACTTC.

This clonotype was found many times. The V call is TRBV30, the J call TRBJ2-2, with D hard to call. Germline V gene data show CDR1 as GTSNPN and CDR2 as SVGIG (reference sequence). CDR3 length: 13 amino acids. V was cut by 2 bases and J by 3 bases, with 7 bases left in between. The chain's CDR3 is CAWSLRDTGELFF. The DNA of the CDR3 is TGTGCCTGGAGTCTACGGGACACCGGGGAGCTGTTTTTT.

This clonotype showed up many times. The V gene is TRBV12-3 or TRBV12-4, the J gene TRBJ1-1; a weak D match, TRBD1 (5 bases). The CDR3 covers 15 residues. V was pared by 1 base and J by 2 bases, with 11 bases between. The CDR3 protein is CASSLGAGPNTEAFF. The CDR3 DNA is TGTGCCAGCAGTTTAGGTGCAGGGCCTAACACTGAAGCTTTCTTT.

The table lists this clonotype with many counts. The V gene is TRBV10-3, the J gene TRBJ2-6, with D unclear. With 3 bases removed from V and 2 bases from J, the gap between germline ends came to 11 bases. This CDR3 has 16 residues. Germline V gene lookup returns CDR1 ENHRY and CDR2 SYGVKD. CDR3 in amino acids: CAISDTAGAGANVLTF. DNA of the CDR3: TGTGCCATCAGTGATACCGCAGGTGCTGGGGCCAACGTCCTGACTTTC.

This clonotype was picked up many times. V usage is TRBV2 and J usage is TRBJ1-5; D gene uncertain. The CDR3 sequence is 13 residues long. Germline V CDR1 and CDR2: SNHLY, FYNNEI. The V end was cut by 4 bases, the J end by 0 bases, with 4 bases between. CDR3 loop: CASSGDSNQPQHF. As DNA, the CDR3 is TGTGCCAGCAGTGGGGATAGCAATCAGCCCCAGCATTTT.

The table lists this clonotype with many counts. This chain uses TRBV20-1 with TRBJ2-7; unclear D gene. The germline V gene has CDR1 DFQATT and CDR2 SNEGSKA (reference sequence). The CDR3 sequence is 10 residues long. Trimming removed 6 bases from V and 4 bases from J, with 7 bases in between. The CDR3 loop reads CSAILYEQYF. CDR3 coding DNA: TGCAGTGCCATTCTGTACGAGCAGTACTTC.

This clonotype was observed many times. CDR3: CSGTTNYGYTF. The CDR3 DNA is TGCAGTGGTACAACTAACTATGGCTACACCTTC. The chain links TRBV20-1 to TRBJ1-2; unclear D gene. The CDR3 contains 11 residues. Trimming took 7 bases from V and 0 from J, leaving 6 bases between them. Germline CDR1 and CDR2: DFQATT and SNEGSKA (reference sequence).

This clonotype was detected many times. The rearrangement uses TRBV5-1 and TRBJ2-1; no firm D call. This CDR3 comprises 15 residues. V lost 0 bases to trimming and J lost 9 bases, with 16 bases between them. Per the germline V gene, CDR1 is SGHRS and CDR2 is YFSETQ. Here the CDR3 reads CASSLAGSRTGEQFF. As DNA, the CDR3 is TGCGCCAGCAGCTTGGCCGGAAGCCGAACGGGTGAGCAGTTCTTC.

At least ten counts were recorded for this clonotype. This chain connects TRBV7-2 to TRBJ1-2, with a weak D call TRBD1 (5 bases). The CDR3 covers 13 residues. V lost 1 base, J lost 8 bases, and 11 bases lay in between. The germline gives CDR1 SGHTA, CDR2 FQGNSA. CDR3 sequence: CASSLGQWGGYTF. The CDR3 bases are TGTGCCAGCAGCTTAGGACAGTGGGGGGGCTACACCTTC.